This T cell receptor beta chain is from a study of blood T cells in healthy people across ages (dated by TCRdb to about 2015). Looking at the study overall: In model experiments, template switching captured roughly one uniquely barcoded TCR beta cDNA molecule for every two T cells. Donors were grouped into four age groups: young (average roughly 17 years), middle-aged (around 39), aged (about 60) and long-lived (82). Using the same blood draw, the study looked at two additional independent replicas of 1 million unique cDNA reads for two donors, one aged 18 to 30 and the other aged 80 or older. The study measured age-related changes in TCR beta repertoire diversity using deep sequencing normalized with unique cDNA molecular identifiers. To avoid experimental bias, donors of different ages were randomly spread across the sequencing lanes. Paper-wide results and their limitations: Since profiling was done on bulk unsorted PBMCs, naive and antigen-experienced compartments could not be conclusively compared. Observed TCR beta diversity correlated strongly with the percentage of naive T cells measured by flow cytometry. Compared with the aged group, the long-lived group had more naive CD4+ T cells, fewer expanded clones and increased TCR diversity, a pattern suggesting age selection. Estimates of total diversity based on one million sequenced T cells were regarded as lower bounds and as underestimates. As age increased, observed TCR beta diversity per million T cells dropped in a roughly linear way, and a significant reduction was already evident by age about 36. Donor CMV infection status was unknown, potentially confounding age-related changes in expanded clonotypes.

Library preparation used 5' RACE. TCRdb records Illumina HiSeq 2500 as the sequencer. A second PCR of roughly 6 to 12 cycles was run with a J-beta primer mix and a sample-barcoded 5' primer. Each TCR beta cDNA molecule received a unique molecular identifier from a template-switch 5' adaptor carrying 12 random nucleotides. Each sample yielded at least 2.5 million CDR3-containing paired-end reads. First-strand cDNA was synthesized from all RNA with the Mint cDNA synthesis kit, primed by a TRBC-specific oligonucleotide. After uracil-DNA glycosylase treatment, a first 18-cycle PCR used universal primers M1SS and BC2_uni_R on all cDNA. The authors' pipeline ran thus. Each sample was normalized by randomly selecting 1 million high-quality reads, each carrying a distinct molecular identifier. Reads with shared molecular identifiers were discarded instead of being binned into consensus sequences. MiTCR, set to a Q25 quality threshold and the strictest error-elimination algorithm, was used for CDR3 identification, clonotype clustering and error correction. A nonparametric unseen species model with Euler transformation was used to estimate lower-bound total TCR beta diversity. TCRdb trimmed public reads at Q25 via fastp, called clones via MiXCR and kept in-frame beta chains. For every CDR3 protein sequence, its rows merge into one entry that carries the most common genes and DNA. TCRdb's processing, not the authors', yielded these V and J calls. In all, the sample holds 700,000 or so distinct CDR3 sequences, and about a fifth of those were seen once. The ten top clones hold around 21% of the sample.

V is shortened by 3 bases, J by 11 bases, and the region joining them spans 16 bases. Reading the germline V gene (reference sequence) gives CDR1 SEHNR and CDR2 FQNEAQ. Spanning cysteine to phenylalanine, the CDR3 consists of 13 amino acids. CDR3 DNA only is kept here, 39 bases in frame from base 1. This clonotype showed up just a few times. Which antigen it targets is not known. Qualities for individual bases were not recorded, and no much larger clone is one base off. Systemically healthy Caucasian individuals from Russia, approximately 39 in total and aged roughly 6 to 100 years, were included as donors. Each donor gave 8 to 10 milliliters of peripheral blood, collected into EDTA-treated Vacutainer tubes. Ficoll-Paque density-gradient centrifugation was used to isolate PBMCs, with at least 7 million obtained per sample. Trizol reagent was used to extract total RNA from PBMCs, with at least 6 micrograms per sample. For every donor, flow cytometry on a PBMC aliquot measured the percentage of naive CD45RAhigh/CD27high T cells.

This clonotype was obtained from an older man in good health. This chain is built from TRBV7-9 and TRBJ1-1; a confident D gene designation cannot be given. The sequencing sample was made of blood. The encoded CDR3 is CASSFPAFTWAFF. At the DNA level, the sequence is TGTGCCAGCAGCTTCCCGGCCTTCACGTGGGCTTTCTTT.